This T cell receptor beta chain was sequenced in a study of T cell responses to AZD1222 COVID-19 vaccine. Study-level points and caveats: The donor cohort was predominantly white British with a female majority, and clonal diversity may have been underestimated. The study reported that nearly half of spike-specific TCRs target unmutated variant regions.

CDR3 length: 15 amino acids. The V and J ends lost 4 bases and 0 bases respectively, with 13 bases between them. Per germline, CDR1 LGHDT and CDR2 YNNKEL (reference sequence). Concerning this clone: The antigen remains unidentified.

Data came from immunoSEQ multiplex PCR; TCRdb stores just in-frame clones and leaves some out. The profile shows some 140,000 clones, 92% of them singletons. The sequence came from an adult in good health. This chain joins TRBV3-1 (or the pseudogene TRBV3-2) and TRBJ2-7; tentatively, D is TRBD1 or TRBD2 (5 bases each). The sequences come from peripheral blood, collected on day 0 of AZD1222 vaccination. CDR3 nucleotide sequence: TGTGCCAGCAGCCCAGGGACCAAAAGCTCCTACGAGCAGTACTTC. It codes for CASSPGTKSSYEQYF.